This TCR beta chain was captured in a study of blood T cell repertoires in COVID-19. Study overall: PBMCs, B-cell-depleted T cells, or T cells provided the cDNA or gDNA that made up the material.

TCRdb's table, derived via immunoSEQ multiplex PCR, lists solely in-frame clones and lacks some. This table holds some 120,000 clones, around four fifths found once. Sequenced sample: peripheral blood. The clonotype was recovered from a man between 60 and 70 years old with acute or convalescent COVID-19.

CDR3 residues: CASTTGGSTDTQYF. The CDR3, as DNA: TGTGCCAGCACTACAGGGGGGAGCACAGATACGCAGTATTTT. The chain uses TRBV6-5 and TRBJ2-3, with TRBD1 identical over 8 bases. Losses at the gene ends were 7 bases for V and 0 bases for J; bases not matched to a gene: 3. CDR3 length: 14 amino acids. Germline loops: CDR1 MNHEY, CDR2 SVGAGI.